A single sample gave rise to the 18 T cell receptor beta chains below, sequenced in a study of blood T cells in healthy people across ages. For the second PCR, which ran for about 7 to 11 cycles, a sample-barcoded 5' primer and a J-beta primer mix were used. TCRdb itself ran the 5' RACE reads through MiXCR, one entry per CDR3 protein. The sample consists of about 580,000 distinct CDR3 sequences, around 48% of them appearing once. The sequenced material came from blood. The source is a man older than 75 in good health.

CDR3 sequence: CASSLNPGTEAFF. In DNA, the CDR3 is TGTGCCAGCAGCTTAAACCCAGGGACTGAAGCTTTCTTT. The chain combines TRBV7-6 with TRBJ1-1; tentatively, D is TRBD1 (5 bases). V lost 2 bases and J lost 5, with 9 bases in between. From germline, CDR1 is SGHVS and CDR2 FNYEAQ. The CDR3 is 13 residues long. The variable domain in full, completed from reference TRBV7-6 and TRBJ1-1, reads GAGVSQSPRYKVTKRGQDVALRCDPISGHVSLYWYRQALGQGPEFLTYFNYEAQQDKSGLPNDRFSAERPEGSISTLTIQRTEQRDSAMYRCASSLNPGTEAFFGQGTRLTVV.

This clonotype was observed a few times. The CDR3 loop reads CASSPREGNTEAFF. CDR3 bases: TGTGCCAGCAGCCCCAGGGAAGGGAACACTGAAGCTTTCTTT. The chain has TRBV7-9 and TRBJ1-1; TRBD1 might be the D (5 bases). V gave up 5 bases and J gave up 1 base, with 11 bases separating them. This CDR3 contains 14 residues. Germline-derived CDR1 and CDR2 are SEHNR and FQNEAQ (reference sequence).

This clonotype was detected only a few times. In DNA form, the CDR3 reads TGCGCCAGCAGCACCCGCCAACTGGGGAATGAGCAGTTCTTC. This codes for CASSTRQLGNEQFF. The V gene is TRBV5-1, the J gene TRBJ2-1; D is ambiguous. The CDR3 sequence is 14 residues long. The germline V and J ends were trimmed by 4 bases and 7 bases, with 15 bases remaining between them. Germline V gene lookup returns CDR1 SGHRS and CDR2 YFSETQ.

This chain links TRBV29-1 with TRBJ2-1, with D tentatively TRBD2 (6 bases). Germline V lookup: CDR1 SQVTM, CDR2 ANQGSEA. The length of the CDR3 is 10 residues. V dropped 3 bases and J dropped 10 bases, with 7 bases sitting between them. The CDR3 DNA sequence: TGCAGCGTTGAGCGGGGAGAGCAGTTCTTC. Encoded protein: CSVERGEQFF.

A few counts support this clonotype. The CDR3 here is CASSQDALAGGFGEQFF. CDR3 nucleotides: TGCGCCAGCAGCCAAGATGCTCTAGCGGGGGGGTTCGGTGAGCAGTTCTTC. The rearrangement uses TRBV4-3 and TRBJ2-1; 12 nucleotides agree with TRBD2. V shed 0 bases, J shed 9 bases, and the junction held 9 bases outside the gene matches. The CDR3 is 17 residues long. Germline CDR1 reads LGHNA; CDR2 reads YSLEER.

The chain employs TRBV7-2 and TRBJ1-3; TRBD1 is a possible D gene (6 bases). The V end was cut by 4 bases, the J end by 0 bases, with 10 bases between. From germline, CDR1 is SGHTA and CDR2 FQGNSA. The CDR3 has 15 residues. This chain's CDR3 is CASSWGQASGNTIYF. CDR3 DNA sequence: TGTGCCAGCAGCTGGGGGCAGGCCTCTGGAAACACCATATATTTT.

The chain links TRBV30 to TRBJ2-7; perhaps TRBD2 as D (5 bases). V lost 0 bases and J lost 7, with 7 bases in between. Germline lookup yields CDR1 GTSNPN and CDR2 SVGIG (reference sequence). This CDR3 is 11 amino acids long. The chain's CDR3 is CAWSVRREQYF. Here the CDR3 DNA reads TGTGCCTGGAGTGTCCGGAGGGAGCAGTACTTC.

The chain recombines TRBV21-1 with TRBJ2-7; the D call TRBD1 from the table was never checked on the DNA. TRBV21-1 corresponds to a pseudogene. CDR3 length: 16 residues. As DNA, the CDR3 is TGTGCCAGCAGCAAAGTCACAGGGTCCCCCACCTACGAGCAGTACTTC. Protein: CASSKVTGSPTYEQYF.

The chain is built from TRBV20-1 and TRBJ2-2; D unresolved. V lost 6 bases to trimming and J lost 1 base, with 12 bases between them. This CDR3 is built from 14 residues. Germline V gene sequence: CDR1 DFQATT, CDR2 SNEGSKA (reference sequence). CDR3 sequence (DNA): TGCAGTGCAGCAGGACCGCTGAACACCGGGGAGCTGTTTTTT. Encoded protein: CSAAGPLNTGELFF.

The CDR3 bases are TGTGCCAGCAGTTCCCCCCGGTACGAGCAGTACTTC. As protein: CASSSPRYEQYF. The rearrangement links TRBV28 to TRBJ2-7; D call uncertain. Trimming pared 4 bases from V and 4 bases from J, leaving 8 bases between. The CDR3 runs to 12 residues. Looked up from germline, CDR1 is MDHEN and CDR2 is SYDVKM.

CDR3 protein: CASSPSGTNSGANVLTF. The CDR3 nucleotides read TGTGCCAGCAGCCCTAGCGGTACCAACTCTGGGGCCAACGTCCTGACTTTC. The rearrangement links TRBV7-2 to TRBJ2-6; 7 positions agree with TRBD2. This CDR3 has 17 amino acids. The V gene's germline CDR1 is SGHTA and CDR2 FQGNSA. The V and J ends lost 5 bases and 0 bases, in that order; junction bases with no gene match: 7.

The chain carries TRBV30 and TRBJ2-5; the match to TRBD2 covers 9 bases. Per the germline V gene, CDR1 is GTSNPN and CDR2 is SVGIG (reference sequence). This CDR3 has 13 amino acids. The V gene end was trimmed by 5 bases and the J gene end by 11 bases; junction bases not matched to a gene: 12. CDR3 coding DNA: TGTGCCTGGGATAGCGGGAGAGGCAATGAGCAGTACTTC. Encoded protein: CAWDSGRGNEQYF.

CDR3 in amino acids: CASSILPGQGAGEQFF. CDR3 DNA sequence: TGTGCCAGCAGCATCCTCCCGGGACAGGGGGCGGGTGAGCAGTTCTTC. The chain links TRBV28 to TRBJ2-1; 12 bases are shared with TRBD1. Germline V gives CDR1 MDHEN, CDR2 SYDVKM. J gave up 9 bases and V 6 bases, and 12 bases lay outside the gene matches. The length of the CDR3 is 16 residues.

This clonotype was observed a handful of times. CDR3 in DNA: TGTGCCAGCAGCCCGGATATTATAGCGGACAATGAGCAGTTCTTC. As protein: CASSPDIIADNEQFF. The V gene is TRBV11-1, the J gene TRBJ2-1, with D possibly matching TRBD2 (6 bases). The V end lost 5 bases, the J end lost 5 bases, and 16 bases lay between the germline ends. The CDR3 contains 15 residues. Per germline, CDR1 SGHAT and CDR2 FQDESV (reference sequence).

This chain uses TRBV7-9 with TRBJ2-7, with D perhaps given as TRBD1 or TRBD2 (6 bases each). Germline V gene data show CDR1 as SEHNR and CDR2 as FQNEAQ (reference sequence). The length of the CDR3 is 15 residues. V shed 1 base and J shed 4 bases, with 14 bases lying between them. The CDR3 loop is CASSLDRGALYEQYF. The CDR3 region has the DNA TGTGCCAGCAGCTTAGATAGGGGGGCTCTTTACGAGCAGTACTTC.

The sample holds a few counts of this clonotype. The chain links TRBV27 to TRBJ2-5, with 15 bases that match TRBD2. Matching the DNA end better, TRBJ2-7 makes the J call doubtful. The CDR3 covers 21 residues. Germline lookup yields CDR1 MNHEY and CDR2 SMNVEV (reference sequence). The CDR3 region has the DNA TGTGCCAGCAGTTTAGGCCGGCAGGGACTAGCGGGAGGCCTAGAATCCTACGAGCAGTACTTC. Residues: CASSLGRQGLAGGLESYEQYF.

The chain couples TRBV7-9 to TRBJ2-5; 8 bases are shared with TRBD2. The CDR3 covers 14 residues. Germline V lookup: CDR1 SEHNR, CDR2 FQNEAQ (reference sequence). The V segment lost 4 bases and the J segment 6 bases; nucleotides outside the gene matches: 7. The CDR3 region is CASSSGTSSKTQYF. CDR3 DNA sequence: TGTGCCAGCAGCTCCGGGACTAGTAGCAAGACCCAGTACTTC.

The chain combines TRBV6-2 or TRBV6-3 with TRBJ2-5; D possibly uses TRBD1 or TRBD2 (5 bases each). With the DNA end fitting TRBJ2-7 better, the J assignment may be wrong. Germline V gene sequence: CDR1 MNHEY, CDR2 SVGEGT. The CDR3 runs 14 residues. The CDR3 region has the DNA TGTGCCAGCAGCTCGGGACGGACCTTCTACGAGCAGTACTTC. Its protein is CASSSGRTFYEQYF.